The rows below give T cell receptor beta chains drawn from one sample of a study of OX40 agonist ivuxolimab in advanced cancers. This table comes from immunoSEQ multiplex PCR, and its TCRdb copy is limited to in-frame clones, with some not included. The table has roughly 79,000 clones, about 90% seen once. Source: CD4+ or CD8+ T cells sorted from blood, taken in a trial of the OX40 agonist ivuxolimab. All receptors derive from an adult with an advanced solid tumor such as melanoma, head and neck, liver or kidney cancer. Each CDR3 is given with its conserved first and last residue. The D gene is left open where the match is weak. Expanded clones get a size class; other rows say once, few or many, or leave the size out.

cdr3_aa cdr3_nt d_call j_call clone_size v_call
CASSPGPNTEAFF TGTGCCAGCAGCCCAGGGCCCAACACTGAAGCTTTCTTT - TRBJ1-1 - TRBV7-6
CASSSRQTYEQYF TGTGCCAGTAGTTCCCGACAGACCTACGAGCAGTACTTC - TRBJ2-7 once TRBV19
CASSSTGVLYEQYF TGTGCCAGTAGTTCGACAGGGGTCCTCTACGAGCAGTACTTC TRBD1 TRBJ2-7 - TRBV19
CASSVGDTPNYGYTF TGTGCCAGCAGCGTAGGGGACACACCTAACTATGGCTACACCTTC - TRBJ1-2 - TRBV9
CASRDSGKQPQHF TGTGCCAGTAGGGATTCAGGGAAACAGCCCCAGCATTTT - TRBJ1-5 - TRBV19
CASSFPSGGNTEAFF TGTGCCAGCAGCTTCCCTTCTGGGGGGAACACTGAAGCTTTCTTT - TRBJ1-1 - TRBV5-4
CASSLGGAGTGELFF TGTGCCAGCAGCTTAGGAGGGGCTGGGACCGGGGAGCTGTTTTTT - TRBJ2-2 once TRBV7-2
CASSPRQGANYGYTF TGTGCCAGTAGTCCCAGACAGGGCGCTAACTATGGCTACACCTTC TRBD1 TRBJ1-2 - TRBV19
CASGRAGGTEAFF TGTGCCAGCGGCCGGGCAGGGGGCACTGAAGCTTTCTTT TRBD1 TRBJ1-1 - TRBV25-1
CASSESRRGADTQYF TGCGCCAGCAGTGAGTCCCGCAGGGGAGCAGATACGCAGTATTTT - TRBJ2-3 once TRBV10-1
CASTLGGLNYGYTF TGTGCCAGCACCCTAGGGGGGTTGAACTATGGCTACACCTTC - TRBJ1-2 - TRBV2
CASSFRENEKLFF TGTGCCAGCAGTTTTAGGGAGAATGAAAAACTGTTTTTT - TRBJ1-4 - TRBV28
CSVGLVGTQYF TGCAGCGTTGGGCTTGTTGGTACGCAGTATTTT - TRBJ2-3 - TRBV29-1
CASSVLSQGLGEQYF TGCGCCAGCAGTGTCCTCTCACAGGGGCTGGGAGAGCAGTACTTC TRBD1 TRBJ2-7 - TRBV10-2
CASSQGAIGTQYF TGTGCCAGCAGCCAAGGGGCAATTGGTACGCAGTATTTT - TRBJ2-3 - TRBV14
CASRGIMGEKLFF TGTGCCAGTCGCGGGATTATGGGTGAAAAACTGTTTTTT - TRBJ1-4 - TRBV19
CASSGHISTDTQYF TGTGCCAGCAGTGGACATATCAGCACAGATACGCAGTATTTT - TRBJ2-3 - TRBV6-6
CASSLADSYEQYF TGTGCCAGCAGCTTAGCGGACTCCTACGAGCAGTACTTC - TRBJ2-7 - TRBV7-6
CASSQEAGSNTEAFF TGCGCCAGCAGCCAAGAAGCAGGCTCGAACACTGAAGCTTTCTTT - TRBJ1-1 - TRBV4-1
CASSRQARDTQYF TGTGCCAGCAGTCGACAGGCGAGAGATACGCAGTATTTT - TRBJ2-3 - TRBV6-4